This T cell receptor beta chain was captured by sequencing in a study of T-cell memory formation after mild COVID-19. TCRdb used MiXCR to reprocess the 5' RACE reads, holding one entry per CDR3 protein. Here the sample spans approximately 260,000 distinct CDR3 sequences, under 20% being singletons. This clonotype was observed a handful of times. The CDR3 loop spans 14 amino acids. From germline, CDR1 is GTSNPN and CDR2 SVGIG (reference sequence). V was shortened by 5 bases and J by 3 bases, with 14 bases between the two germline ends. The rearrangement links TRBV30 to TRBJ2-1; D is perhaps TRBD2 (6 bases). Sample: PBMCs or a T cell subset sorted from them (not recorded which). The receptor was derived from a man aged 18 to 30 who had mild COVID-19 (a few samples of this study predate the infection). Cell type and time point are not known. CDR3 sequence reads: CAWATRGRYNEQFF. The DNA for the CDR3 is TGTGCCTGGGCGACTAGGGGCCGCTACAATGAGCAGTTCTTC.